Below are 26 T cell receptor beta chains sequenced from a single sample in a study of CD8 T cells in ankylosing spondylitis. MiXCR, applied by TCRdb to the 5' RACE reads, yields one record per CDR3 protein. Of 30,000 to 45,000 distinct CDR3 sequences in the sample, approximately 17% were seen once. The sequenced material came from blood. The receptor set was obtained from a male donor with ankylosing spondylitis or in good health (not recorded which).

This clonotype occurred many times. This rearrangement joins TRBV5-1 to TRBJ1-5; 8 nucleotides match TRBD1. Germline V gives CDR1 SGHRS, CDR2 YFSETQ. Losses at the gene ends were 4 bases for V and 2 bases for J; bases not matched to a gene: 5. CDR3 size: 15 residues. The CDR3 here is CASSPTGVGNQPQHF. The CDR3 coding sequence is TGCGCCAGCAGCCCGACAGGGGTCGGCAATCAGCCCCAGCATTTT.

This chain connects TRBV12-3 or TRBV12-4 to TRBJ2-2; tentative D call: TRBD1 (6 bases). With 8 bases removed from V and 6 bases from J, the gap between germline ends came to 16 bases. This CDR3 has 14 residues. The CDR3 protein is CASGTGPPPGELFF. DNA of the CDR3: TGTGCCAGCGGAACAGGGCCCCCGCCCGGGGAGCTGTTTTTT.

This clonotype turned up a few times. The chain links TRBV24-1 to TRBJ2-1, with D perhaps TRBD1 or TRBD2 (5 bases each). CDR1 and CDR2 (germline): KGHDR, SFDVKD. The CDR3 totals 15 residues. Trimming shortened V by 9 bases and J by 5 bases, and 19 bases separated the two germline ends. The CDR3 bases are TGTGCCACCCGAGGGACGGACGCGTCGGACAATGAGCAGTTCTTC. Amino acids: CATRGTDASDNEQFF.

V and J are TRBV28 and TRBJ2-2, with 9 bases lining up with TRBD1. V lost 3 bases to trimming and J lost 6 bases; unmatched junction nucleotides: 5. CDR1 is MDHEN and CDR2 is SYDVKM in the germline V gene. This CDR3 has 15 amino acids. CDR3 amino acids: CASSFRTGVAGELFF. CDR3 nucleotides: TGTGCCAGCAGTTTCCGGACAGGGGTGGCCGGGGAGCTGTTTTTT. The entire variable domain, with the rest obtained from reference TRBV28 and TRBJ2-2, is as follows: DVKVTQSSRYLVKRTGEKVFLECVQDMDHENMFWYRQDPGLGLRLIYFSYDVKMKEKGDIPEGYSVSREKKERFSLILESASTNQTSMYLCASSFRTGVAGELFFGEGSRLTVL.

This clonotype was counted a few times. This chain uses TRBV6-6 with TRBJ2-1; 10 bases are shared with TRBD1. Germline trimming cut 6 bases from V and 5 bases from J; bases unmatched to any gene: 7. CDR1 and CDR2 (germline): MNHNY, SVGAGI (reference sequence). The CDR3 is 15 residues long. The CDR3 DNA sequence: TGTGCCAGCAGCAGACAGGGGGCGAGGAACAATGAGCAGTTCTTC. The encoded protein is CASSRQGARNNEQFF.

This chain uses TRBV4-3 with TRBJ2-1; 9 nucleotides line up with TRBD2. The CDR3 contains 17 residues. V shed 0 bases and J 1 base; nucleotides not matched to a gene: 4. Germline CDR1 reads LGHNA; CDR2 reads YSLEER. CDR3: CASSQDVAGVSYNEQFF. CDR3 sequence (DNA): TGCGCCAGCAGCCAAGATGTAGCGGGAGTATCCTACAATGAGCAGTTCTTC.

This clonotype was found a few times. The chain has TRBV5-1 and TRBJ1-4; D might be TRBD1 (6 bases). The CDR3 has 16 amino acids. Trimming cost V 0 bases and J 7 bases, with 16 bases left between them. The germline CDR1 and CDR2 sequences are SGHRS and YFSETQ. The CDR3 protein is CASSLAGGGGAEKLFF. In DNA, the CDR3 is TGCGCCAGCAGCTTGGCTGGCGGGGGCGGAGCTGAAAAACTGTTTTTT.

The chain links TRBV7-2 to TRBJ2-2, with TRBD1 matching 8 bases. In germline, CDR1 is SGHTA, CDR2 FQGNSA. The J segment lost 4 bases and the V segment lost 3 bases, leaving 1 base of the junction unmatched. The CDR3 contains 14 residues. The CDR3 nucleotides are TGTGCCAGCAGCTTTACAGGGGGCACCGGGGAGCTGTTTTTT. Protein product: CASSFTGGTGELFF.

This clonotype has just a few counts. The genes are TRBV11-2 and TRBJ2-1; D remains ambiguous. V shed 4 bases and J shed 8 bases, with 24 bases lying between them. The CDR3 covers 17 residues. Germline V gene lookup returns CDR1 SGHAT and CDR2 FQNNGV. The CDR3 bases are TGTGCCAGCAGCTCCTCTAATGCACGTTGGTTAATCGATGAGCAGTTCTTC. This translates into CASSSSNARWLIDEQFF.

This clonotype showed up just a few times. V gene TRBV7-3 combines with J gene TRBJ2-3; TRBD2 matches at 7 bases. The germline V gene encodes CDR1 SGHTA and CDR2 FQGTGA. CDR3 length: 15 residues. J was trimmed by 2 bases and V by 1 base; bases with no gene match: 3. CDR3 sequence (DNA): TGTGCCAGCAGCTTAAACGGGAGGCCCACAGATACGCAGTATTTT. Translation gives CASSLNGRPTDTQYF.

The rearrangement uses TRBV12-3 or TRBV12-4 and TRBJ2-2; possibly TRBD1 for D (6 bases). The CDR3 totals 14 residues. Trimming removed 10 bases from V and 4 bases from J, with 16 bases in between. The CDR3 loop is CATKRTELTGELFF. CDR3 nucleotides: TGTGCCACCAAGAGGACAGAACTCACCGGGGAGCTGTTTTTT.

The J gene is TRBJ2-2, the V gene TRBV12-3 or TRBV12-4; perhaps TRBD2 as D (5 bases). The CDR3 contains 12 residues. V was cut by 4 bases and J by 8 bases, with 8 bases left in between. The CDR3 region is CASSSERGELFF. Written as DNA, the CDR3 is TGTGCCAGCAGTTCCGAGCGGGGGGAGCTGTTTTTT.

This clonotype was seen only a few times. The chain joins TRBV27 to TRBJ1-4, with D hard to call. This CDR3 spans 12 amino acids. V was clipped by 6 bases and J by 7 bases, with 9 bases between them. Per germline, CDR1 MNHEY and CDR2 SMNVEV (reference sequence). The CDR3 bases are TGTGCCAGCAGCCGTGATGGTGAAAAACTGTTTTTT. The encoded protein is CASSRDGEKLFF.

The genes are TRBV5-1 and TRBJ2-1; D is perhaps TRBD2 (5 bases). The CDR3 is 15 residues long. Germline assignment: CDR1 SGHRS and CDR2 YFSETQ. Trimming removed 1 base from V and 0 bases from J, with 8 bases in between. The CDR3 protein is CASSLRTSSYNEQFF. DNA for the CDR3: TGCGCCAGCAGCTTGAGAACTAGCTCCTACAATGAGCAGTTCTTC.

The rearrangement uses TRBV20-1 and TRBJ2-7; D is unclear. This CDR3 is built from 13 residues. The V and J ends lost 1 base and 2 bases respectively, with 9 bases between them. The germline gives CDR1 DFQATT, CDR2 SNEGSKA (reference sequence). CDR3 region: CSARVPAPYEQYF. The CDR3 bases are TGCAGTGCTAGAGTGCCGGCCCCCTACGAGCAGTACTTC.

This chain joins TRBV6-6 and TRBJ1-4; 11 bases fit TRBD1. This CDR3 contains 16 residues. Trimming at V came to 5 bases and at J to 7 bases, leaving 9 bases not matched to a gene. CDR1 is MNHNY and CDR2 is SVGAGI in the germline V gene (reference sequence). The CDR3 nucleotides are TGTGCCAGCAGTACCCTGGACAGGGGGCGGGCTGAAAAACTGTTTTTT. This encodes CASSTLDRGRAEKLFF.

In its sample, this clonotype was seen many times. This CDR3 reads CSGHRGLETQYF. In nucleotides, the CDR3 is TGCAGCGGTCACAGGGGGCTTGAGACCCAGTACTTC. The gene calls are TRBV29-1 and TRBJ2-5; TRBD1 agrees at 9 bases. Germline V CDR1 and CDR2: SQVTM, ANQGSEA. J lost 5 bases, V lost 7 bases, and 5 bases had no gene match. The CDR3 runs 12 residues.

In this sample, this clonotype turned up a few times. J is TRBJ2-7 and V is TRBV12-3 or TRBV12-4; no clear D. V was clipped by 6 bases and J by 5 bases, with 14 bases between them. This CDR3 contains 13 residues. CDR3 bases: TGTGCCAGCAGCCCTGGGTTGGCGCACGAGCAGTACGTC. Translated: CASSPGLAHEQYV.

The V and J genes are TRBV9 and TRBJ2-2; D not certain. Germline assignment: CDR1 SGDLS and CDR2 YYNGEE. The CDR3 runs 12 residues. V was clipped by 0 bases and J by 4 bases, with 1 base between them. The CDR3 loop is CASSVVTGELFF. CDR3 sequence (DNA): TGTGCCAGCAGCGTAGTCACCGGGGAGCTGTTTTTT.

V is TRBV7-2 and J is TRBJ1-4, with TRBD1 identical over 7 bases. V shed 1 base, J shed 7 bases, and the junction held 9 bases outside the gene matches. The length of the CDR3 is 16 residues. CDR1 is SGHTA and CDR2 is FQGNSA in the germline V gene. CDR3 DNA: TGTGCCAGCAGCTTAGATGTAGGGGGCATCGGTGAAAAACTGTTTTTT. It is translated as CASSLDVGGIGEKLFF.

The table lists this clonotype with a few counts. The rearrangement uses TRBV7-8 and TRBJ2-2, with 7 bases aligning to TRBD2. Per germline, CDR1 SGHVS and CDR2 FQNEAQ. V dropped 7 bases and J dropped 1; count of bases not matched to a gene: 6. This CDR3 comprises 15 residues. The CDR3 is CASTQRGENTGELFF. The DNA for the CDR3 is TGTGCCAGCACCCAGCGGGGAGAGAACACCGGGGAGCTGTTTTTT.

The V gene is TRBV12-3 or TRBV12-4, the J gene TRBJ2-1; D could derive from TRBD1 or TRBD2 (5 bases each). Between the trimmed V and J ends, which lost 8 bases and 8 bases, there was a span of 13 bases. The length of the CDR3 is 12 residues. This chain's CDR3 is CASARGRDEQFF. The CDR3, as DNA: TGTGCCAGCGCTCGGGGCAGGGATGAGCAGTTCTTC.

Only a few counts were recorded for this clonotype. The genes are TRBV5-1 and TRBJ2-5; 16 bases match TRBD2. The CDR3 runs 17 residues. Per germline, CDR1 SGHRS and CDR2 YFSETQ. The J segment lost 5 bases and the V segment lost 0 bases, leaving 4 bases of the junction unmatched. The CDR3 DNA reads as TGCGCCAGCAGCTTGGTGGGACTAGCGGGAGGGGTTGAGACCCAGTACTTC. Translating gives CASSLVGLAGGVETQYF.

The CDR3 loop reads CASSGQWGTDTQYF. CDR3 DNA: TGTGCCAGCAGCGGACAGTGGGGGACAGATACGCAGTATTTT. The V and J genes are TRBV5-5 and TRBJ2-3, with D tentatively TRBD1 (6 bases). V lost 4 bases and J 3 bases, leaving 12 bases between the germline ends. The CDR3 spans 14 residues. Per the germline V gene, CDR1 is SGHKS and CDR2 is YYEKEE (reference sequence).

This clonotype appeared a few times. The rearrangement joins TRBV5-1 to TRBJ2-5; 7 bases line up with TRBD2. This CDR3 contains 14 residues. The V and J ends lost 0 bases and 2 bases, in that order; junction bases with no gene match: 1. From germline, CDR1 is SGHRS and CDR2 YFSETQ. CDR3 loop: CASSLGAGQETQYF. In DNA form, the CDR3 reads TGCGCCAGCAGCTTGGGAGCGGGACAAGAGACCCAGTACTTC.

The rearrangement joins TRBV9 to TRBJ2-2; TRBD1 matches 7 bases. The V segment lost 4 bases and the J segment 5 bases; nucleotides outside the gene matches: 5. The CDR3 loop spans 14 amino acids. CDR1 and CDR2 (germline): SGDLS, YYNGEE. This CDR3 reads CASSFRQGTGELFF. Written as DNA, the CDR3 is TGTGCCAGCAGCTTTCGACAGGGTACCGGGGAGCTGTTTTTT.